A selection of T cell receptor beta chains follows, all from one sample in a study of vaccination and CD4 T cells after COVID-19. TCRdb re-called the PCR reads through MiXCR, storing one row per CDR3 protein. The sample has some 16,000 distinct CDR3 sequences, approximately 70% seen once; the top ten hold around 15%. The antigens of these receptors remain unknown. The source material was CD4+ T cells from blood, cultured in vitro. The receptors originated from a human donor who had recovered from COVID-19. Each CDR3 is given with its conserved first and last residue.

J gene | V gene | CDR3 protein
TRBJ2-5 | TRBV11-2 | CASSLARLETQYF
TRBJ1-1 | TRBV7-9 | CASSLALGTEAFF
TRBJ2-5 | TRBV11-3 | CASSLGGPLEQETQYF
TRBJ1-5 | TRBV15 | CATSRGRNQPQHF
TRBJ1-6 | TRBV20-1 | CSARDRVTGQNSPLHF
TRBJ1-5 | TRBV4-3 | CASSQEPPGGGWSQPQHF
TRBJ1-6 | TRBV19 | CASSIGDRTGINSPLHF
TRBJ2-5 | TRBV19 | CASSRGRMETQYF
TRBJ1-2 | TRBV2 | CASSSLRDRLYGYTF
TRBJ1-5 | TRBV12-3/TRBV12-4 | CASSLEGNSNQPQHF
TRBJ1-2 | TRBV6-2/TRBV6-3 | CASSTRTVYGYTF
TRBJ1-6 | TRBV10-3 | CAISESGQNSPLHF
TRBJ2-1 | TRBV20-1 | CSATPGLAGGGSYNEQFF
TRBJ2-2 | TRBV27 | CASGSPQGGRTGELFF
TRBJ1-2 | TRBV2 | CASSPLRANPEGYTF
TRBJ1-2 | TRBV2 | CASSGQRQGRGYGYTF
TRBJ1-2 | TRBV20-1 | CSALRTGIYGYTF
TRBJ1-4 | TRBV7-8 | CASSLIRGVSEKLFF
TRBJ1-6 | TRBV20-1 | CSAPEGGSYNSPLHF
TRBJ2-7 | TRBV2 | CASSDGQGRVYEQYF